This T cell receptor (beta chain) was profiled in a study of PD-1 and CTLA-4 blockade in melanoma. This table comes from immunoSEQ multiplex PCR, and its TCRdb copy is limited to in-frame clones, with some not included. The sample lists tens of thousands of clones; approximately 88% were seen once. The germline V gene encodes CDR1 MDHEN and CDR2 SYDVKM. This CDR3 contains 17 residues. V lost 4 bases and J lost 3, with 19 bases in between. This TCR was recovered from a human donor with melanoma. This chain connects TRBV28 to TRBJ2-1; possible D gene TRBD2, 6 bases. Material: CD8+ T cells from peripheral blood, obtained before anti-PD-1 treatment. As DNA, the CDR3 is TGTGCCAGCAGTTGGGGCGGGACGGGAGCAAACTACAATGAGCAGTTCTTC. Its protein is CASSWGGTGANYNEQFF. The whole variable domain, remainder taken from reference TRBV28 and TRBJ2-1, is DVKVTQSSRYLVKRTGEKVFLECVQDMDHENMFWYRQDPGLGLRLIYFSYDVKMKEKGDIPEGYSVSREKKERFSLILESASTNQTSMYLCASSWGGTGANYNEQFFGPGTRLTVL.